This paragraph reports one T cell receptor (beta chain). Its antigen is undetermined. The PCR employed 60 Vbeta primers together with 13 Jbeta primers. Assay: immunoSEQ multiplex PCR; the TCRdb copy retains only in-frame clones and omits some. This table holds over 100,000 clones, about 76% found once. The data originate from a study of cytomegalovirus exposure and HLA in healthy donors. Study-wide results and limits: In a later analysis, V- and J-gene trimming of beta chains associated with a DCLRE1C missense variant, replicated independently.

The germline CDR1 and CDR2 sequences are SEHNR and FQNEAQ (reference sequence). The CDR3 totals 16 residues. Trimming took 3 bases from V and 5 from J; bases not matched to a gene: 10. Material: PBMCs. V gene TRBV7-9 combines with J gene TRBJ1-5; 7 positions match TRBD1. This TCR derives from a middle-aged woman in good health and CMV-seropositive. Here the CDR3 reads CASSFVGRGDHQPQHF. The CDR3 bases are TGTGCCAGCAGCTTTGTTGGCAGGGGGGACCATCAGCCCCAGCATTTT. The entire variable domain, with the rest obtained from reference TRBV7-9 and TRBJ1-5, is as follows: DTGVSQNPRHKITKRGQNVTFRCDPISEHNRLYWYRQTLGQGPEFLTYFQNEAQLEKSRLLSDRFSAERPKGSFSTLEIQRTEQGDSAMYLCASSFVGRGDHQPQHFGDGTRLSIL.